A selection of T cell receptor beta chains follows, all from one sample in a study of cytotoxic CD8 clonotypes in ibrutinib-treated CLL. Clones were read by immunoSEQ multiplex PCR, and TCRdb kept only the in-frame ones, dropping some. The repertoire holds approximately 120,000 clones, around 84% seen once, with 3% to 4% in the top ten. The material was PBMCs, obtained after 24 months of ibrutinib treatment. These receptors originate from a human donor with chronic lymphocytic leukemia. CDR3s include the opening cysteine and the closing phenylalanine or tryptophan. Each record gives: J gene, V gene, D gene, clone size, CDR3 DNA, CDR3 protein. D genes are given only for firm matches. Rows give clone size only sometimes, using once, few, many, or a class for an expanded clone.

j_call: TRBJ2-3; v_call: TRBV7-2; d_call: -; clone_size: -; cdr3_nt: TGTGCCAGCAGCGTACCCCTGGCGAGCTCGGATACGCAGTATTTT; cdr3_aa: CASSVPLASSDTQYF
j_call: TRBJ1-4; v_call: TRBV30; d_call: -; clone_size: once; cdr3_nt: TGTGCCTGGAGTGAGGCTAATGAAAAACTGTTTTTT; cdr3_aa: CAWSEANEKLFF
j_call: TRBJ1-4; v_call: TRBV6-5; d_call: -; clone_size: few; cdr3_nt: TGTGCCAGCAGTTACTCGGCTTCAACTAATGAAAAACTGTTTTTT; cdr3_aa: CASSYSASTNEKLFF
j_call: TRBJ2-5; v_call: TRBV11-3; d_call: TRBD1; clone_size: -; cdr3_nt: TGTGCCAGCAGCCCCGGACAGGGGGCGGATTCAGAGACCCAGTACTTC; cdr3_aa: CASSPGQGADSETQYF
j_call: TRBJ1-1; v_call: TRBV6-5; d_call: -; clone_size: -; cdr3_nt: TGTGCCAGCAGTTCTTTTACAGCGAACACTGAAGCTTTCTTT; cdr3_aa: CASSSFTANTEAFF
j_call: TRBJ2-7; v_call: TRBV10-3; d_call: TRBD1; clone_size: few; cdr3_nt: TGTGCCATCAGGCAAGGACAGGGAAGGGGAGGCTACGAGCAGTACTTC; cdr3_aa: CAIRQGQGRGGYEQYF
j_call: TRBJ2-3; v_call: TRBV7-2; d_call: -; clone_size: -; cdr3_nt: TGTGCCAGCAGCTTAGGTGGGGGGAGGAGAGATACGCAGTATTTT; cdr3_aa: CASSLGGGRRDTQYF
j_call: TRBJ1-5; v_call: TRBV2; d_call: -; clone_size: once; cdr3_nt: TGTGCCAGCAGTGAAAGTTTGGTTCAGCCCCAGCATTTT; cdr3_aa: CASSESLVQPQHF
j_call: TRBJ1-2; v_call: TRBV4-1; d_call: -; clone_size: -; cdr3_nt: TGCGCCAGCAGCACCCGGGATCGGCAGGGGTATGGCTACACCTTC; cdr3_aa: CASSTRDRQGYGYTF
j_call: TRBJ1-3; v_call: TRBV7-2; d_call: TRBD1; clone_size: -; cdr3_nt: TGTGCCAGCAGCTTAGCCGGGACAGCCTCTGGAAACACCATATATTTT; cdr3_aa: CASSLAGTASGNTIYF
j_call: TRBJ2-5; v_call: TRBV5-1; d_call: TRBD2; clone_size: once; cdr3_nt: TGCGCCAGCACCCAATCCTTAGCGGGGGGGCCTAGTCAAGAGACCCAGTACTTC; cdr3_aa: CASTQSLAGGPSQETQYF
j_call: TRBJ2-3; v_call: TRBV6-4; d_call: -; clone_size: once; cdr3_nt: TGTGCCAGCAGTGTTCAGGGCACAGATACGCAGTATTTT; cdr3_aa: CASSVQGTDTQYF
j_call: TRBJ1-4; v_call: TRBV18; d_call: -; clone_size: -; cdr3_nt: TGTGCCAGCTCACCTGGGGAAGGGGCTAATGAAAAACTGTTTTTT; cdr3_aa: CASSPGEGANEKLFF
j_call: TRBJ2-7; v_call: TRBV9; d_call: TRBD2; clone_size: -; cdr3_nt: TGTGCCAGCAGCGTAGGACTAGCGGGGGGTGCCTACGAGCAGTACTTC; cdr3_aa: CASSVGLAGGAYEQYF